This TCR beta chain is drawn from a study of cytomegalovirus exposure and HLA in healthy donors. This clone was counted once. With 4 bases clipped from V and 9 bases from J, the junction kept 3 bases outside the gene matches. Per the germline V gene, CDR1 is MNHEY and CDR2 is SVGAGI. There are 11 residues in the CDR3. The PCR contained 60 Vbeta and 13 Jbeta primers. Profiling relied on immunoSEQ multiplex PCR, and the TCRdb table lists in-frame clones only, not all of them. The repertoire consists of 150,000 to 200,000 clones, with 70% to 90% occurring once and the leading ten covering under 5%. The V call is TRBV6-5, the J call TRBJ2-7; 7 nucleotides match TRBD1. The receptor comes from a girl under 18 in good health and CMV-seropositive. The sequenced material came from PBMCs. The CDR3 sequence is CASSSDRAQYF. CDR3 in DNA: TGTGCCAGCAGTTCCGACAGGGCGCAGTACTTC.